This TCR beta chain was obtained from a study of T cells in Graves' hyperthyroidism and ophthalmopathy (dated 2019 in TCRdb). Concerning the study at large: Peripheral blood was sampled at the time of initial diagnosis, prior to any treatment. Once sampling was done, hyperthyroidism patients were given methimazole at a starting dose of 30 mg daily, whereas ophthalmopathy patients were given high-dose intravenous methylprednisolone. Prospective prediction of ophthalmopathy was tested in an independent validation cohort of 18 to 20 hyperthyroidism patients and around 16 patients who later progressed to ophthalmopathy. To identify distinguishing TCR V-J signatures, a discovery cohort of around 100 patients was used, comprising 40 to 45 with Graves' ophthalmopathy and 55 to 65 with stable Graves' hyperthyroidism. The 90 or so discovery patients were randomly split 7:3 into training and test sets. According to the paper, TCR Vbeta CDR3 sequencing was carried out on roughly 130 peripheral blood samples, which came from 40 to 45 ophthalmopathy, under 85 hyperthyroidism and roughly 17 progressor patients. Thyroid tissue and blood T-cell repertoires from six Graves' hyperthyroidism patients were also compared in the study.

Trimming costs V 0 bases and J 8 bases, and their ends lie 10 bases apart. The CDR3 has 14 amino acids, counting the end cysteine and phenylalanine. The sequence is cut down to CDR3 DNA, 42 bases in frame from base 1. Sequences LGHDT (CDR1) and YNNKEL (CDR2) are obtained from the germline V gene (reference sequence). Hyperthyroidism patients were aged 18 to 65 years and newly diagnosed, with disease duration of less than 2 months. Exclusion was applied to patients with uncontrolled infections, other autoimmune diseases, pregnancy or lactation. Diagnoses were based on clinical symptoms, serum thyroxine and TRAb, thyroid ultrasound and orbital computed tomography. For progressor patients, blood was drawn at the first diagnosis of hyperthyroidism, before any ophthalmopathy symptoms had appeared. Ficoll-Paque density gradient centrifugation was used to isolate PBMCs from 8 to 10 ml of fresh peripheral blood. Progressor patients were first diagnosed with Graves' hyperthyroidism and then developed ophthalmopathy during follow-up. Trizol reagent was used to extract total RNA, and RNA quality was then checked on an Agilent 2100 Bioanalyzer.

What the work shows at the level of the full study, not this receptor alone: Sample size was not statistically predetermined, and investigators were not blinded to group allocation. Most expanded thyroid clonotypes (frequency above 0.001) were also detected in blood, suggesting blood repertoires may reflect thyroid immune responses. During validation, the model predicted progression to ophthalmopathy a median of roughly 7.1 months ahead of onset, with 70.59% sensitivity and under 85% specificity. In cross-validation, a model built on a 13 V-J signature told ophthalmopathy apart from stable hyperthyroidism with roughly 87% sensitivity and around 84% specificity, and in testing the same model reached 80%/75%.

For this clonotype: Its binding antigen is unknown. Within one base of it there is no much larger clone, and no base qualities were kept.

The TCR beta CDR3 regions were amplified from the RNA transcripts. For the first round of RT-PCR on the TCR CDR3, the HTBI primer set was used together with the Qiagen OneStep RT-PCR kit. A second multiplex PCR round built the libraries, followed by size selection and purification. Libraries were sequenced paired-end with 100 bp reads on an Illumina HiSeq2000. The paper's data handling went like this. SOAPnuke was used to process the raw data, with reads discarded if the reads contained adapters or uncalled bases, had a mean Phred below 15, or lacked an exact constant-primer or identifier match. COPE v1.2.5 was used to merge the high-quality paired reads, and each unique nucleotide sequence was defined as a clonotype. MiTCR v1.1 was used to align clonotypes to the IMGT TRBV, TRBD and TRBJ reference segments. Analysis was restricted to V-J combinations with a frequency above 0.0001, which covered about 99% of repertoires. A TCS score was defined as the ratio of F50 (clonal expansion) to E x V (chaos), with BLOSUM62-based TCRdist applied between CDR3 peptides within each V-J. Welch's t-statistics and random forest reduced approximately 520 V-J features to around 14, which were used in a naive Bayes classifier (R e1071). The public reads were quality trimmed at Q25 with fastp and then assembled into clones with MiXCR by TCRdb, keeping productive beta chains. Duplicate CDR3 protein sequences are folded into a single record with the most common DNA and genes. The V and J calls here are based on TCRdb, not the publication. The table for this sample lists fewer than 900,000 distinct CDR3 sequences; about 19% of them were counted only once. Roughly 17% of the sample is held by the ten biggest clonotypes.

This receptor chain uses TRBV3-1 and TRBJ2-2; no D gene call is confident. The clonotype originates from a woman between 50 and 59 years old with Graves' hyperthyroidism that later progressed to Graves' ophthalmopathy. The material sequenced was blood. The CDR3 is CASSQDGGFGELFF. The DNA sequence is as follows: TGTGCCAGCAGCCAAGATGGTGGTTTTGGGGAGCTGTTTTTT.